The 18 T cell receptor beta chains in this list originate from one sample, sequenced in a study of a mutant IDH1 vaccine in newly diagnosed glioma. The time point here: week 35, safety follow-up. Doses of 300 ug of mutant IDH1 20-mer peptide were given with topical imiquimod. Sequencing used immunoSEQ multiplex PCR; TCRdb keeps in-frame clones, though not all of them. The sample records tens of thousands of clones, about four fifths being singletons. Which antigens these TCRs recognize remains unknown. This specimen was PBMCs, taken from a glioma patient whose treatment included an IDH1 peptide vaccine. The source is a middle-aged woman with glioma. Some clones in this sample may be carry-over from other donors' samples.

The CDR3 here is CALGGPGVTDTQYF. CDR3 DNA: TGTGCCTTAGGGGGCCCTGGGGTTACAGATACGCAGTATTTT. J is TRBJ2-3 and V is TRBV7-2; 7 bases are a match to TRBD1. The CDR3 has 14 residues. V was pared by 11 bases and J by 3 bases, with 11 bases of the junction left unmatched. The V gene's germline CDR1 is SGHTA and CDR2 FQGNSA.

The V and J genes are TRBV5-1 and TRBJ1-1, with D possibly being TRBD1 (6 bases). The CDR3 is 14 residues long. The V end was cut by 0 bases, the J end by 5 bases, with 11 bases between. Germline V CDR1 and CDR2: SGHRS, YFSETQ. The CDR3 sequence: CASSLGGQGTEAFF. CDR3 sequence (DNA): TGCGCCAGCAGCTTGGGGGGCCAGGGGACTGAAGCTTTCTTT.

The chain carries TRBV21-1 and TRBJ1-5. TRBV21-1 is listed as a pseudogene. The CDR3 totals 15 residues. The CDR3 loop is CASSKGGMRDQPQHF. The CDR3 DNA is TGTGCCAGCAGCAAGGGGGGGATGAGGGATCAGCCCCAGCATTTT.

On this clone itself: At one boundary the junction diverges from the germline segment, which might be a read error. CDR3: CASSQRGSFPTSKDTQYF. The CDR3, as DNA: TGTGCCAGCAGCCAGCGGGGCTCCTTTCCAACCAGCAAAGATACGCAGTATTTT. This chain connects TRBV7-8 to TRBJ2-3; 7 bases map to TRBD2. This CDR3 contains 18 residues. Germline-derived CDR1 and CDR2 are SGHVS and FQNEAQ.

The chain carries TRBV28 and TRBJ1-2; a weak D match, TRBD1 (5 bases). Germline assignment: CDR1 MDHEN and CDR2 SYDVKM. Trimming took 2 bases from V and 8 from J, leaving 15 bases between them. The CDR3 length is 14 residues. CDR3 DNA: TGTGCCAGCAGTTTACGGACAATCGAGCTAGGCTACACCTTC. The encoded protein is CASSLRTIELGYTF.

The chain joins TRBV7-2 to TRBJ2-7; D is perhaps TRBD2 (6 bases). There are 14 residues in the CDR3. Germline V gene sequence: CDR1 SGHTA, CDR2 FQGNSA. Between the trimmed V and J ends, which lost 3 bases and 4 bases, there was a span of 13 bases. The CDR3 region is CASSFGTPPYEQYF. The CDR3 coding sequence is TGTGCCAGCAGCTTCGGGACTCCTCCGTACGAGCAGTACTTC.

The chain is built from TRBV6-6 and TRBJ1-1, with TRBD1 matching 10 bases. This CDR3 region has 16 residues. The junction had 11 bases not matched to a gene; V was cut back by 5 bases and J by 5 bases. From germline, CDR1 is MNHNY and CDR2 SVGAGI (reference sequence). CDR3 protein: CASSTGQGLLGTEAFF. Here the CDR3 DNA reads TGTGCCAGCAGTACGGGACAGGGGCTATTGGGTACTGAAGCTTTCTTT.

The rearrangement links TRBV11-1 to TRBJ2-6; maybe TRBD1 (6 bases). The length of the CDR3 is 13 residues. Trimming removed 5 bases at V and 9 bases at J, with 11 bases between. From germline, CDR1 is SGHAT and CDR2 FQDESV (reference sequence). The CDR3 sequence is CASSQGQNNVLTF. The CDR3 coding sequence is TGTGCCAGCAGCCAAGGACAGAACAACGTCCTGACTTTC.

The chain recombines TRBV5-6 with TRBJ1-5; 8 positions agree with TRBD1. The J segment lost 5 bases and the V segment lost 3 bases, leaving 7 bases of the junction unmatched. Germline V gives CDR1 SGHDT, CDR2 YYEEEE. CDR3 size: 15 residues. The CDR3 coding sequence is TGTGCCAGCAGCTGGGGGGACAGGCGCCATCAGCCCCAGCATTTT. Residues: CASSWGDRRHQPQHF.

The V gene is TRBV7-9, the J gene TRBJ2-5; perhaps TRBD1 as D (6 bases). There are 14 residues in the CDR3. Trimming cost V 5 bases and J 5 bases, with 15 bases left between them. Per germline, CDR1 SEHNR and CDR2 FQNEAQ (reference sequence). CDR3 in amino acids: CASSLDSPRETQYF. CDR3 bases: TGTGCCAGCAGCCTGGACAGCCCTAGGGAGACCCAGTACTTC.

The chain links TRBV27 to TRBJ1-1, with D perhaps TRBD1 (6 bases). The CDR3 totals 13 residues. The ends were cut back, 5 bases at V and 1 base at J, with 8 bases in the middle. In germline, CDR1 is MNHEY, CDR2 SMNVEV (reference sequence). In DNA, the CDR3 is TGTGCCAGCAGTCAACAGGGGAACACTGAAGCTTTCTTT. Its protein product is CASSQQGNTEAFF.

The chain is built from TRBV4-3 and TRBJ2-2, with D perhaps matching TRBD1 (5 bases). The CDR3 is 16 amino acids. Trimming shortened V by 0 bases and J by 8 bases, and 16 bases separated the two germline ends. Germline lookup yields CDR1 LGHNA and CDR2 YSLEER. The CDR3 loop reads CASSQDPAPRVGELFF. CDR3 DNA sequence: TGCGCCAGCAGCCAAGACCCGGCTCCCAGGGTGGGGGAGCTGTTTTTT.

The chain carries TRBV7-2 and TRBJ2-3; 7 nucleotides line up with TRBD1. The V gene's germline CDR1 is SGHTA and CDR2 FQGNSA. V was clipped by 4 bases and J by 5 bases; unmatched bases: 9. This CDR3 region has 15 residues. The DNA of the CDR3 is TGTGCCAGCAGCTCCCAGACAGGGTACAGAGATACGCAGTATTTT. Translating it yields CASSSQTGYRDTQYF.

The chain employs TRBV2 and TRBJ1-1, with D perhaps matching TRBD1 (5 bases). Trimming stripped 8 bases from V and 0 bases from J, with 10 bases between. There are 13 residues in the CDR3. Germline assignment: CDR1 SNHLY and CDR2 FYNNEI. CDR3 sequence: CASGGLMNTEAFF. The CDR3 DNA sequence: TGTGCCAGCGGGGGACTCATGAACACTGAAGCTTTCTTT.

The rearrangement uses TRBV19 and TRBJ2-1; D possibly uses TRBD1 or TRBD2 (5 bases each). The CDR3 extends over 13 amino acids. Germline CDR1 LNHDA, CDR2 SQIVND (reference sequence). V was pared by 8 bases and J by 1 base, with 9 bases between. The CDR3 nucleotides are TGTGCCAGTGGAGAGGGGTCCTACAATGAGCAGTTCTTC. Protein product: CASGEGSYNEQFF.

The rearrangement joins TRBV5-8 to TRBJ2-5; D is ambiguous. Trimming left V 6 bases short and J 1 base short, with 4 bases between. The CDR3 runs 11 residues. Germline V lookup: CDR1 SGHTS, CDR2 YDEGEE. CDR3 nucleotides: TGTGCCAGCACGGGCCAAGAGACCCAGTACTTC. Protein sequence: CASTGQETQYF.

The chain employs TRBV5-1 and TRBJ1-1; D not certain. The CDR3 contains 14 residues. The germline V gene encodes CDR1 SGHRS and CDR2 YFSETQ. Trimming removed 0 bases from V and 11 bases from J, with 17 bases in between. The CDR3 is CASSLVGNSGGAFF. The CDR3, as DNA: TGCGCCAGCAGCTTGGTCGGGAATTCGGGTGGCGCTTTCTTT.

The chain couples TRBV30 to TRBJ1-1, with 7 bases identical to TRBD1. Germline trimming cut 3 bases from V and 5 bases from J; bases unmatched to any gene: 12. The CDR3 consists of 15 residues. Germline CDR1 is GTSNPN and CDR2 is SVGIG (reference sequence). The CDR3 coding sequence is TGTGCCTGGAGCCCGAGAGAAGGGACAGAGACTGAAGCTTTCTTT. It translates to CAWSPREGTETEAFF.